This passage covers 21 T cell receptor beta chains from one sample sequenced in a study of T cells after yellow fever vaccination. TCRdb processed the 5' RACE reads anew with MiXCR; each CDR3 protein has one entry. The sample holds about 340,000 distinct CDR3 sequences, roughly an eighth seen once. This specimen consisted of CD4+ T cells sorted from PBMCs, obtained 15 days after the yellow fever booster vaccination. These receptors came from a man between 18 and 29 years old who received the YFV17D yellow fever vaccine.

The chain carries TRBV10-3 and TRBJ1-4; D possibly corresponds to TRBD1 (6 bases). V was pared by 10 bases and J by 5 bases, with 14 bases between. This CDR3 has 13 amino acids. Looked up from germline, CDR1 is ENHRY and CDR2 is SYGVKD. CDR3 amino acids: CATQTGPNEKLFF. CDR3 bases: TGTGCCACTCAGACAGGTCCAAATGAAAAACTGTTTTTT.

This clonotype was counted a few times. The chain has TRBV24-1 and TRBJ2-5, with 9 bases identical to TRBD1. The germline V gene has CDR1 KGHDR and CDR2 SFDVKD. The trim removed 3 bases at V and 4 bases at J, leaving 5 bases unmatched. The CDR3 extends over 15 amino acids. The CDR3, as DNA: TGTGCCACCAGTGATACCCGACAGGGGGGAGAGACCCAGTACTTC. Translating gives CATSDTRQGGETQYF.

V and J are TRBV29-1 and TRBJ1-1, with D perhaps TRBD1 (5 bases). CDR3 length equals 14 residues. V was pared by 1 base and J by 1 base, with 10 bases between. Looked up from germline, CDR1 is SQVTM and CDR2 is ANQGSEA. The CDR3 DNA is TGCAGCGTTGAAGGCCCGGGACGGAACACTGAAGCTTTCTTT. Translation gives CSVEGPGRNTEAFF.

This clonotype occurred many times. The V call is TRBV5-5, the J call TRBJ2-7; TRBD1 matches at 8 bases. V lost 6 bases, J lost 6 bases, and 11 bases stayed unmatched. The CDR3 has 14 residues. Per the germline V gene, CDR1 is SGHKS and CDR2 is YYEKEE (reference sequence). CDR3 in amino acids: CASNFWDRTGEQYV. As DNA, the CDR3 is TGTGCCAGCAATTTTTGGGACAGGACGGGCGAGCAGTACGTC.

The chain joins TRBV11-2 to TRBJ2-2; D is possibly TRBD1 or TRBD2 (6 bases each). The germline gives CDR1 SGHAT, CDR2 FQNNGV. The germline V and J ends were trimmed by 2 bases and 7 bases, with 11 bases remaining between them. CDR3 size: 14 residues. CDR3 DNA: TGTGCCAGCAGCTTAAGGGGGGTGAGCGGGGAGCTGTTTTTT. Translation: CASSLRGVSGELFF.

This clonotype was seen more than once but under ten times. The genes are TRBV20-1 and TRBJ2-3; 8 positions match TRBD1. With V trimmed by 0 bases and J by 3 bases, 5 bases remained unmatched. The CDR3 runs to 15 residues. Germline V gives CDR1 DFQATT, CDR2 SNEGSKA (reference sequence). CDR3 sequence: CSARDWQGATDTQYF. DNA for the CDR3: TGCAGTGCTAGAGATTGGCAGGGGGCTACAGATACGCAGTATTTT.

This clonotype was counted a few times. The junction differs from germline at one of its ends, possibly a read error. The chain links TRBV6-6 to TRBJ1-5, with TRBD1 identical over 8 bases. The germline V gene encodes CDR1 MNHNY and CDR2 SVGAGI (reference sequence). This CDR3 has 14 residues. The CDR3 here is CASSNSQGDQPQHF. In DNA form, the CDR3 reads TGTGCCAGCAGTAACTCACAGGGGGATCAGCCCCAGCATTTT.

The chain carries TRBV4-1 and TRBJ1-5, with 7 bases matching TRBD1. Germline V CDR1 and CDR2: MGHRA, YSYEKL. Losses at the gene ends were 3 bases for V and 9 bases for J; bases not matched to a gene: 11. CDR3 length: 15 residues. CDR3 sequence (DNA): TGCGCCAGCAGCCAGTGGGAGACAGGGTACTCGCCCCAGCATTTT. Amino acids: CASSQWETGYSPQHF.

The chain couples TRBV20-1 to TRBJ1-5; 7 nucleotides agree with TRBD1. Germline-derived CDR1 and CDR2 are DFQATT and SNEGSKA (reference sequence). V lost 0 bases to trimming and J lost 3 bases; unmatched junction nucleotides: 5. This CDR3 has 15 amino acids. The CDR3 DNA reads as TGCAGTGCTAGAGAGGCCGGGACAGTCAATCAGCCCCAGCATTTT. Translating gives CSAREAGTVNQPQHF.

This clonotype was counted ten times or more. CDR3 in amino acids: CASSVGGTSGSYEQYF. The DNA of the CDR3 is TGTGCCAGCAGCGTAGGAGGCACTAGCGGCTCCTACGAGCAGTACTTC. The gene calls are TRBV9 and TRBJ2-7; 8 bases are a match to TRBD2. The CDR3 is 16 residues long. Per the germline V gene, CDR1 is SGDLS and CDR2 is YYNGEE. Losses at the gene ends were 0 bases for V and 0 bases for J; bases not matched to a gene: 5.

The chain carries TRBV18 and TRBJ2-1; D is possibly TRBD2 (7 bases). This CDR3 comprises 16 residues. V was clipped by 0 bases and J by 3 bases, with 12 bases between them. From germline, CDR1 is KGHSH and CDR2 LQKENI. The CDR3 region has the DNA TGTGCCAGCTCACCACCGGGGGGGGGCGGCTACAATGAGCAGTTCTTC. Translation gives CASSPPGGGGYNEQFF. Based on the CDR3 plus reference TRBV18 and TRBJ2-1, the full variable domain is NAGVMQNPRHLVRRRGQEARLRCSPMKGHSHVYWYRQLPEEGLKFMVYLQKENIIDESGMPKERFSAEFPKEGPSILRIQQVVRGDSAAYFCASSPPGGGGYNEQFFGPGTRLTVL.

This sequence joins TRBV6-1 and TRBJ2-3; no definite D call. The V end was cut by 1 base, the J end by 1 base, with 6 bases between. The CDR3 has 14 residues. Looked up from germline, CDR1 is MNHNS and CDR2 is SASEGT. The CDR3 region has the DNA TGTGCCAGCAGTGAAGTGATTCGCACAGATACGCAGTATTTT. Translated, it gives CASSEVIRTDTQYF.

This rearrangement joins TRBV20-1 to TRBJ1-1; TRBD1 agrees at 8 bases. CDR1 is DFQATT, CDR2 SNEGSKA, per germline (reference sequence). The ends lost 3 bases at V and 6 bases at J; junction bases unmatched: 9. This CDR3 has 14 amino acids. The CDR3 reads CSASHRGREAEAFF. Written as DNA, the CDR3 is TGCAGTGCTAGCCACAGGGGGAGAGAGGCTGAAGCTTTCTTT.

The chain joins TRBV7-6 to TRBJ2-7; D is perhaps TRBD2 (5 bases). Germline CDR1 is SGHVS and CDR2 is FNYEAQ. Trimming cost V 1 base and J 5 bases, with 12 bases left between them. This CDR3 has 14 amino acids. CDR3 residues: CASSLDTAGDEQYF. The CDR3 region has the DNA TGTGCCAGCAGCTTAGATACCGCCGGGGACGAGCAGTACTTC.

V gene TRBV28 combines with J gene TRBJ1-4; TRBD1 is a possible D gene (5 bases). Looked up from germline, CDR1 is MDHEN and CDR2 is SYDVKM. This CDR3 spans 15 amino acids. V lost 6 bases and J 4 bases, leaving 15 bases between the germline ends. DNA of the CDR3: TGTGCCAGCAGATCCGCCGGGACTAGTAATGAAAAACTGTTTTTT. Its translation: CASRSAGTSNEKLFF.

This clonotype was detected only a few times. The rearrangement links TRBV7-2 to TRBJ2-2; D unresolved. Trimming left V 6 bases short and J 7 bases short, with 12 bases between. CDR1 and CDR2 (germline): SGHTA, FQGNSA. The CDR3 spans 13 residues. The CDR3, as DNA: TGTGCCAGCAGGGCCCGTATCGTCGGGGAGCTGTTTTTT. It translates to CASRARIVGELFF.

The chain combines TRBV6-6 with TRBJ1-1; the D is unclear. Germline V gene lookup returns CDR1 MNHNY and CDR2 SVGAGI (reference sequence). The CDR3 has 16 residues. V dropped 2 bases and J dropped 0 bases, with 13 bases sitting between them. The CDR3 loop is CASSYPNRNLNTEAFF. The CDR3 DNA reads TGTGCCAGCAGTTACCCAAACAGAAACTTGAACACTGAAGCTTTCTTT.

This clonotype was counted a few times. CDR3 DNA sequence: TGCGCCAGCAGCTTGCTCGGGATCCACACCGGGGAGCTGTTTTTT. This translates into CASSLLGIHTGELFF. The rearrangement uses TRBV5-1 and TRBJ2-2; D perhaps matches TRBD2 (5 bases). V lost 1 base and J lost 3, with 10 bases in between. The CDR3 covers 15 residues. CDR1 is SGHRS and CDR2 is YFSETQ in the germline V gene. Full variable domain (rest looked up from reference TRBV5-1 and TRBJ2-2): KAGVTQTPRYLIKTRGQQVTLSCSPISGHRSVSWYQQTPGQGLQFLFEYFSETQRNKGNFPGRFSGRQFSNSRSEMNVSTLELGDSALYLCASSLLGIHTGELFFGEGSRLTVL.

V is TRBV20-1 and J is TRBJ2-5; maybe TRBD2 (6 bases). This CDR3 region has 14 residues. CDR1 DFQATT and CDR2 SNEGSKA come from the germline V gene (reference sequence). The germline V and J ends were trimmed by 5 bases and 4 bases, with 17 bases remaining between them. CDR3 region: CSAGGLGRSETQYF. CDR3 bases: TGCAGTGCTGGAGGGCTAGGGAGGTCAGAGACCCAGTACTTC.

A single count supports this clonotype. The chain couples TRBV5-4 to TRBJ1-2; TRBD1 agrees at 9 bases. The V gene end was trimmed by 4 bases and the J gene end by 8 bases; junction bases not matched to a gene: 12. This CDR3 spans 15 amino acids. The germline CDR1 and CDR2 sequences are SGHNT and YYREEE (reference sequence). The CDR3 sequence: CASSGTDRGEGGYTF. The CDR3 nucleotides are TGTGCCAGCAGCGGGACGGACAGGGGCGAGGGGGGCTACACCTTC. Combining the CDR3 with reference TRBV5-4 and TRBJ1-2 gives the whole variable domain ETGVTQSPTHLIKTRGQQVTLRCSSQSGHNTVSWYQQALGQGPQFIFQYYREEENGRGNFPPRFSGLQFPNYSSELNVNALELDDSALYLCASSGTDRGEGGYTFGSGTRLTVV.

This clonotype occurred a few times. This chain uses TRBV7-2 with TRBJ1-1; D gene ambiguous. V was shortened by 5 bases and J by 7 bases, with 14 bases between the two germline ends. Germline CDR1 and CDR2: SGHTA and FQGNSA. The length of the CDR3 is 13 residues. Here the CDR3 reads CASSMTPILEAFF. CDR3 nucleotide sequence: TGTGCCAGCAGCATGACACCCATCCTTGAAGCTTTCTTT.